Given below is one T cell receptor beta chain in context. The antigen it binds to is not known. No qualities accompany the bases; no much larger clone lies one base away. TCRbeta CDR3 regions were amplified from genomic DNA by means of the immunoSEQ Assay, a bias-controlled multiplex PCR. The authors' analysis ran thus. Within the assay, amplification of reference gene primers was used to estimate how many nucleated cells each sample contained. To quantify the absolute abundance of each unique TCRbeta CDR3 rearrangement, sequence reads were collapsed and filtered. Productive Simpson clonality was computed per sample as the square root of Simpson's diversity index over productive rearrangements. Here the immuneACCESS table is served through TCRdb, limited to in-frame sequences with V and J called. Missing clones are a known gap in these copies; in checked studies unresolved V genes cover under half, and the rest lacks a known reason. The V and J calls and clone size are taken from that table; D and trimming were inferred from the DNA. This sample comprises 90,000 to 120,000 clones, roughly 80% of them detected only once. The top ten hold less than 25% of the sample.

This sample was included in a study of blood T cell repertoires in COVID-19 (dated by TCRdb to 2020 to 2021). Notes on the research overall: Collaborator samples came from the United States, Italy and Spain and covered acute and convalescent phases of COVID-19. The prospective study material was composed of cDNA or gDNA derived from T cells, B-cell-depleted T cells, or PBMCs. The dataset comprised deeply sampled blood TCRbeta repertoires from subjects exposed to, actively infected with, or recovered from COVID-19. The repertoires were released in a freely available public database intended as a resource for research on the immune response to SARS-CoV-2. The samples were drawn from the first 160 participants of the ongoing ImmuneRACE study and from roughly 1,300 subjects provided by 6 global collaborators. A de-identified subject ID, COVID-19 status, age in years and sex were almost always included in the sample metadata. Where HLA class I and class II types were available, the types were taken from metadata supplied by the sample provider, not from assay-based typing.

The collaborating institutions used their own protocols to collect whole blood in K2EDTA tubes. Collaborator samples were shipped for TCRbeta analysis as frozen whole blood, isolated PBMCs, or DNA extracted from either sample type. What the study reported, not specific to this receptor: The amount of clinical and demographic metadata varied by source and participant and was provided uncurated.

Unmatched junction bases come to 11, with V trimmed by 4 bases and J by 0 bases. CDR1 and CDR2 (SGHRS, YFSETQ) derive from the germline V gene. Counted from cysteine to phenylalanine, this CDR3 has 17 amino acids. Left in the record is the CDR3 DNA by itself, 51 bases read in frame from the first base. The V and J segments used are TRBV5-1 and TRBJ2-3; TRBD2 matches 7 bases in the middle. The TCR comes from a man aged 65 to 85 with active or convalescent COVID-19. The material sequenced was peripheral blood. The CDR3 protein: CASSTSKAGSSTDTQYF. The sequenced DNA: TGCGCCAGCAGCACCTCTAAAGCGGGATCTAGCACAGATACGCAGTATTTT.